This is a list of T cell receptor beta chains from one sample in a study of blood T cell repertoires in COVID-19. Clones were read by immunoSEQ multiplex PCR, and TCRdb kept only the in-frame ones, dropping some. The data show around 150,000 clones, 90% to 95% seen once. Input material: peripheral blood. The receptor set was obtained from a woman aged 50 to 60 with acute or convalescent COVID-19. The CDR3 runs from the conserved cysteine through the conserved F or W. Each record gives: J gene, clone size, V gene, D gene, CDR3 protein, CDR3 DNA. The D gene is left open where the match is weak. The size field is filled for only some rows; it gives once, few, many or a size class.

TRBJ1-5 | NA | TRBV12-3/TRBV12-4 | NA | CASSPQGNQPQHF | TGTGCCAGCAGTCCCCAGGGCAATCAGCCCCAGCATTTT
TRBJ2-2 | NA | TRBV7-9 | NA | CASSLSGGDENTGELFF | TGTGCCAGCAGCTTAAGTGGCGGGGACGAGAACACCGGGGAGCTGTTTTTT
TRBJ1-6 | NA | TRBV18 | NA | CASSPNAGIDNSPLHF | TGTGCCAGCTCACCAAACGCAGGTATCGATAATTCACCCCTCCACTTT
TRBJ2-7 | NA | TRBV29-1 | NA | CSVDENRFGEQYF | TGCAGCGTTGACGAGAACAGGTTCGGAGAGCAGTACTTC
TRBJ2-7 | NA | TRBV10-3 | TRBD1 | CAISESGQGSSEQYF | TGTGCCATCAGTGAGTCGGGACAGGGTTCGAGCGAGCAGTACTTC
TRBJ2-1 | NA | TRBV14 | TRBD2 | CASSQSRAGGPWDEQFF | TGTGCCAGCAGCCAATCCAGGGCGGGAGGGCCGTGGGATGAGCAGTTCTTC
TRBJ2-3 | NA | TRBV7-2 | TRBD2 | CASSLIVNSGRTNTQYF | TGTGCCAGCAGCTTAATCGTTAATAGCGGGAGAACGAATACGCAGTATTTT
TRBJ2-7 | NA | TRBV2 | TRBD1 | CASTLDRGYEQYF | TGTGCCAGCACCCTGGACAGGGGCTACGAGCAGTACTTC
TRBJ2-1 | NA | TRBV24-1 | NA | CATSGNREQFF | TGTGCCACCAGTGGAAACAGAGAGCAGTTCTTC
TRBJ2-1 | NA | TRBV2 | NA | CASTLWTTYNEQFF | TGTGCCAGCACTCTATGGACTACCTACAATGAGCAGTTCTTC
TRBJ1-5 | NA | TRBV24-1 | NA | CATSVLAVLGQPQHF | TGTGCCACCAGTGTCCTAGCAGTACTGGGTCAGCCCCAGCATTTT
TRBJ1-2 | NA | TRBV24-1 | NA | CATSDPQFNYGYTF | TGTGCCACCAGTGACCCCCAGTTTAACTATGGCTACACCTTC
TRBJ2-1 | NA | TRBV6-5 | NA | CASSYRKTNNNEQFF | TGTGCCAGCAGTTACCGGAAGACAAATAACAATGAGCAGTTCTTC
TRBJ1-5 | NA | TRBV28 | NA | CASSPGNQPQHF | TGTGCCAGCAGTCCAGGGAACCAGCCCCAGCATTTT
TRBJ2-7 | NA | TRBV6-2/TRBV6-3 | TRBD1 | CASSTQGSYEQYF | TGTGCCAGCAGTACACAGGGGAGCTACGAGCAGTACTTC
TRBJ1-2 | NA | TRBV5-1 | TRBD1 | CASSPTGGEYGYTF | TGCGCCAGCAGCCCAACAGGGGGGGAGTATGGCTACACCTTC
TRBJ2-7 | NA | TRBV6-5 | TRBD1 | CASTPFGTGEAEQYF | TGTGCCAGCACTCCCTTCGGGACAGGGGAAGCCGAGCAGTACTTC
TRBJ1-1 | NA | TRBV2 | NA | CASRQGPGEFGEAFF | TGTGCCAGCAGGCAGGGGCCGGGCGAATTTGGTGAAGCTTTCTTT
TRBJ2-2 | once | TRBV24-1 | NA | CATSGFNTGELFF | TGTGCCACCTCCGGGTTCAACACCGGGGAGCTGTTTTTT
TRBJ1-1 | NA | TRBV20-1 | TRBD1 | CSASTGGTNTEAFF | TGCAGTGCTAGTACAGGGGGGACGAACACTGAAGCTTTCTTT
TRBJ2-3 | NA | TRBV3-1/TRBV3-2 | TRBD2 | CATQPGRVAGSTDTQYF | TGTGCCACCCAGCCAGGGAGAGTAGCGGGGAGCACAGATACGCAGTATTTT
TRBJ1-2 | NA | TRBV6-1 | NA | CASSEARAWGDGYTF | TGTGCCAGCAGTGAAGCGCGGGCTTGGGGAGATGGCTACACCTTC
TRBJ1-2 | NA | TRBV7-2 | NA | CASSLAQNYGYTF | TGTGCCAGCAGCTTAGCTCAGAACTATGGCTACACCTTC
TRBJ1-6 | NA | TRBV2 | NA | CASSEANRRDNSPLHF | TGTGCCAGCAGTGAAGCGAACAGGAGGGATAATTCACCCCTCCACTTT
TRBJ2-5 | NA | TRBV7-9 | NA | CASSDPGGALQETQYF | TGTGCCAGCAGCGACCCGGGCGGGGCCCTTCAAGAGACCCAGTACTTC
TRBJ1-1 | NA | TRBV12-3/TRBV12-4 | NA | CASSLSNGEAFF | TGTGCCAGCAGTTTGAGTAATGGTGAAGCTTTCTTT
TRBJ2-5 | NA | TRBV7-2 | NA | CASSLVISVGGVQETQYF | TGTGCCAGCAGCTTAGTTATATCTGTAGGGGGGGTTCAAGAGACCCAGTACTTC
TRBJ2-1 | NA | TRBV5-1 | TRBD2 | CASSLEASGGASEQFF | TGCGCCAGCAGCTTGGAGGCTAGCGGGGGGGCAAGTGAGCAGTTCTTC
TRBJ2-1 | NA | TRBV9 | TRBD2 | CASDRSGGSSYNEQFF | TGTGCCAGCGATAGATCGGGAGGGAGCTCCTACAATGAGCAGTTCTTC
TRBJ1-2 | NA | TRBV19 | NA | CASSPGPAGGYTF | TGTGCCAGTAGTCCTGGTCCTGCGGGAGGCTACACCTTC
TRBJ1-2 | NA | TRBV11-2 | NA | CASSLENYSYGYTF | TGTGCCAGCAGCTTAGAGAACTATTCGTATGGCTACACCTTC
TRBJ1-3 | once | TRBV6-1 | TRBD1 | CASSVQTGTGGYTIYF | TGTGCCAGCAGTGTTCAGACCGGGACAGGGGGATACACCATATATTTT
TRBJ2-5 | few | TRBV6-5 | NA | CASSYLEFGTQYF | TGTGCCAGCAGTTACCTGGAGTTTGGGACCCAGTACTTC
TRBJ2-5 | NA | TRBV24-1 | NA | CATSEKAGRRETQYF | TGTGCCACCAGTGAAAAGGCCGGGCGGAGGGAGACCCAGTACTTC
TRBJ1-1 | NA | TRBV7-2 | TRBD1 | CASRRTGGTEAFF | TGTGCCAGCAGGCGTACAGGGGGCACTGAAGCTTTCTTT
TRBJ2-3 | once | TRBV30 | NA | CAWSVKTSTDTQYF | TGTGCCTGGAGTGTGAAGACTAGCACAGATACGCAGTATTTT
TRBJ1-4 | NA | TRBV15 | NA | CATSRDGRGGEKLFF | TGTGCCACCAGCAGAGATGGGCGGGGTGGGGAAAAACTGTTTTTT
TRBJ2-1 | once | TRBV7-9 | TRBD1 | CASSRSKGAAYNEQFF | TGTGCCAGCAGCCGGTCGAAGGGGGCTGCGTACAATGAGCAGTTCTTC
TRBJ1-4 | NA | TRBV7-4 | NA | CASSFSYRVIKEKLFF | TGTGCCAGCAGTTTTTCATACAGGGTAATAAAGGAAAAACTGTTTTTT
TRBJ2-7 | NA | TRBV27 | TRBD2 | CATGLAGEGASEQYF | TGTGCCACGGGGCTAGCGGGAGAGGGGGCCTCGGAGCAGTACTTC
TRBJ1-4 | NA | TRBV21-1 | NA | CASSEQGPNEKLFF | TGTGCCAGCAGCGAACAGGGACCTAATGAAAAACTGTTTTTT
TRBJ1-1 | NA | TRBV2 | NA | CASSGLLNTEAFF | TGTGCCAGCAGCGGACTCCTGAACACTGAAGCTTTCTTT
TRBJ2-6 | NA | TRBV21-1 | NA | CASSTRQGAGANVLTF | TGTGCCAGCAGCACCCGCCAGGGGGCTGGGGCCAACGTCCTGACTTTC
TRBJ2-5 | NA | TRBV10-3 | TRBD1 | CAISPGQGTEETQYF | TGTGCCATCAGTCCGGGACAGGGGACGGAGGAGACCCAGTACTTC
TRBJ1-5 | NA | TRBV6-5 | TRBD1 | CASSYSAGGGQPQHF | TGTGCCAGCAGTTACTCGGCAGGGGGCGGTCAGCCCCAGCATTTT
TRBJ2-3 | NA | TRBV7-6 | NA | CASSLNPPRATDTQYF | TGTGCCAGCAGCTTGAACCCCCCGAGGGCGACAGATACGCAGTATTTT
TRBJ1-5 | NA | TRBV19 | NA | CASSIVPGFSNQPQHF | TGTGCCAGTAGTATAGTACCAGGCTTTAGCAATCAGCCCCAGCATTTT
TRBJ1-1 | NA | TRBV6-5 | NA | CASAPGKYITEAFF | TGTGCCAGCGCGCCAGGGAAGTATATTACTGAAGCTTTCTTT
TRBJ1-5 | NA | TRBV11-2 | NA | CASSSDPAGSNQPQHF | TGTGCCAGCAGCTCAGATCCGGCAGGGTCTAATCAGCCCCAGCATTTT
TRBJ1-1 | NA | TRBV28 | NA | CASSSGQPYTEAFF | TGTGCCAGCAGTTCCGGACAGCCATACACTGAAGCTTTCTTT
TRBJ1-3 | once | TRBV18 | TRBD1 | CASSPSTGTGNTIYF | TGTGCCAGCTCACCCTCGACAGGGACTGGAAACACCATATATTTT
TRBJ1-1 | NA | TRBV14 | NA | CASSQFFFRGPIRPAEAFF | TGTGCCAGCAGCCAATTTTTCTTTCGCGGGCCTATACGGCCCGCTGAAGCTTTCTTT
TRBJ2-2 | NA | TRBV6-5 | TRBD2 | CASSPRTSGVGELFF | TGTGCCAGCAGTCCACGGACTAGCGGCGTTGGGGAGCTGTTTTTT